This T cell receptor beta chain was observed in a study of follicular helper T cells after annual influenza vaccination (dated by TCRdb to the late 2010s). Some background on the complete study: After each seasonal influenza vaccination, blood was collected on days 0, 7 and 28. Some subjects were followed across successive annual vaccinations spanning the 2013-2014, 2014-2015 and 2015-2016 seasons to study recall of cTfh clones. One week after vaccination, a second recruited cohort of roughly 12 subjects (Table S1) displayed a similar ICOS+CD38+ cTfh response. Six subjects had multi-year samples: four covered two vaccination seasons and two covered three seasons. The 2013-2014 samples were cryopreserved, while the 2015 samples were processed right after collection. What the study reported, not specific to this receptor: Day 7 ICOS+CD38+ clones were most often found later in ICOS-CD38- cTfh, suggesting that subset may serve as a memory reservoir. Because only about 9.5-22% of the analyzed cells gave productive TCRB sequences, there was no way to sample rare clonotypes. ICOS+CD38+ cTfh clonality correlated with the frequency of that population, and its change correlated with the change in circulating plasmablast frequency. Successive annual vaccinations recalled a recurrent oligoclonal ICOS+CD38+ cTfh response that contained tetramer and AIM influenza-specific clonotypes.

This clone was seen a handful of times. Its binding antigen is unknown. There are no base qualities to consult, and no much larger clone falls within one base. The time point label of this sample denotes: 2015-2016 season, 7 days after influenza vaccination. Adults were given seasonal inactivated influenza vaccine (Fluvarix), and sorted blood CD4 subsets were followed by TCRB sequencing before and after vaccination. To be eligible, subjects had to live in the community and must not have received influenza vaccine in the previous 6 months. Exclusions included influenza vaccine contraindications, substance abuse, HIV/AIDS, active malignancy, immunomodulatory medication and active illness such as respiratory infection. Between roughly 35 and 110 mL of blood was sampled per time point. Circulating Tfh were defined as non-naive CD4+CXCR5+PD-1+ cells and sorted into ICOS+CD38+ and ICOS-CD38- fractions. Ficoll-Paque PLUS or SepMate separation was used to isolate PBMC. Before DNA extraction, cell subsets were sorted from PBMC on a BD FACS Aria.

Deletion took 5 bases off V and 1 base off J, with a span of 14 bases between the germline ends. Measured from the cysteine to the phenylalanine, the CDR3 is 15 residues long. Of all the DNA, just the CDR3 is kept, 45 bases in frame from base 1. CDR1 SEHNR and CDR2 FQNEAQ are derived from the germline V gene (reference sequence). Library preparation employed the immunoSEQ multiplex PCR assay. Adaptive Biotechnologies carried out TCRB amplification, library preparation, sequencing and preliminary bioinformatics at Survey level resolution. For TCRB sequencing, genomic DNA from the sorted cTfh populations was amplified by multiplex PCR. As for the authors' bioinformatics: Clonality was computed in R as 1 minus normalized Shannon entropy; the Gini index was calculated with the R package ineq. Overlap score was defined as the summed counts of shared sequences divided by the total counts of all sequences in both compared samples. Significance of shared clonotypes was assessed by Fisher's exact test, with a theoretical repertoire of 10^7 TCRB sequences assumed. Drawn from immuneACCESS, this table holds only the in-frame rearrangements with V and J called that TCRdb kept. Clones are partly lost; checked studies trace under half to an unresolved V gene and leave the rest unexplained. V, J and clone size derive from that table, while D and trimming were established from the DNA sequence. The sample table holds around 11,000 clones, of which 65% to 85% were seen once. The ten largest clones capture around 0.5% of the sample.

This specimen consisted of CXCR5+ CD38- circulating T follicular helper cells from blood, obtained 7 days after influenza vaccination. Interpreted using the paper, the cell subset or site label stands for: circulating Tfh, non-naive CD4+CXCR5+PD-1+ (ICOS+CD38+ or ICOS-CD38-). The receptor chain draws on TRBV7-9 and TRBJ1-1; possibly the D gene is TRBD1, per 5 matching bases. This receptor was obtained from an adult who received the influenza vaccine. For the CDR3, the sequence is CASSPGGTWNTEAFF. The nucleotide sequence is TGTGCCAGCAGCCCCGGGGGAACCTGGAACACTGAAGCTTTCTTT.